Below are 2 T cell receptor beta chains sequenced from a single sample in a study of CD8 T cells in ankylosing spondylitis. General observations from the study: The study identified a TCR beta motif of roughly eight highly homologous variants that appeared characteristic of ankylosing spondylitis blood.

Their target antigens are unknown. One entry per CDR3 protein, called by TCRdb with MiXCR from the 5' RACE reads. The data hold more than 400,000 distinct CDR3 sequences, with about 5.7% observed a single time. Sequenced sample: blood, either unsorted or a sorted T cell fraction (not recorded which). Source of these receptors: a male donor with ankylosing spondylitis.

This clonotype was seen at least ten times. The CDR3 DNA reads as TGTGCCACCAGCAGAGTTAAGGGGTTGGATCAGCCCCAGCATTTT. It translates to CATSRVKGLDQPQHF. The chain is built from TRBV15 and TRBJ1-5; weak D call: TRBD1 (5 bases). Deletions cut 1 base from V and 5 bases from J, with 12 bases between. Germline V gene lookup returns CDR1 LNHNV and CDR2 YYDKDF (reference sequence). This CDR3 has 15 amino acids.

This clonotype has just a few counts. The chain couples TRBV20-1 to TRBJ2-5, with D possibly called TRBD1 or TRBD2 (6 bases each). The germline V gene has CDR1 DFQATT and CDR2 SNEGSKA (reference sequence). The CDR3 runs 13 residues. Trimming pared 6 bases from V and 2 bases from J, leaving 13 bases between. The CDR3 nucleotides are TGCAGTGCCTACGGGGGCGGGCAAGAGACCCAGTACTTC. Its translation: CSAYGGGQETQYF.